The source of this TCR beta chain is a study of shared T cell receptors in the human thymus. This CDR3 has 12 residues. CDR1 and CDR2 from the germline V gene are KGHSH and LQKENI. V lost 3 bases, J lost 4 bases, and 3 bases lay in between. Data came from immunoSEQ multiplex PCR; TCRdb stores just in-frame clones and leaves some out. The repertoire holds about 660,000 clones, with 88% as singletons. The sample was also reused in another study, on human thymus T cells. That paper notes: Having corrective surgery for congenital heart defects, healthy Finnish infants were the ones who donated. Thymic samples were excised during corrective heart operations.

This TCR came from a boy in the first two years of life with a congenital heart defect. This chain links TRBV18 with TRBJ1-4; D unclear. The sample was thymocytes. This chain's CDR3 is CASSPLNEKLFF. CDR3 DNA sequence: TGTGCCAGCTCACCCCTTAATGAAAAACTGTTTTTT.